This record covers a single TCR beta chain. Its antigen is unknown. Germline CDR1 reads MNHNS; CDR2 reads SASEGT. The ends were cut back, 1 base at V and 7 bases at J, with 11 bases in the middle. The CDR3 is 14 amino acids. It was with 60 Vbeta and 13 Jbeta primers that the PCR ran. Original analysis: It was a later analysis that counted roughly 79 million unique TCR beta chains, of which approximately 9.9 million were shared. Produced via immunoSEQ multiplex PCR; TCRdb's table is partial and in-frame only. Clone size and the V and J calls come from that table; the DNA yielded D and trimming. The sample records almost 200,000 clones, around three quarters being singletons. This record belongs to a study of cytomegalovirus exposure and HLA in healthy donors. Study-level information: One earlier analysis, a look at about 179 million T cells, found approximately 120 million unique TCR beta sequences.

Study-wide findings and caveats: Later analysis found that TCR beta chains associated with HLA were more clonally expanded than other, equally common chains. There were some V segments, including TRBV6-2 and TRBV6-3, excluded as indistinguishable.

The rearrangement uses TRBV6-1 and TRBJ1-5; D is possibly TRBD1 (5 bases). This clonotype was obtained from a woman aged 25 to 39 in good health and CMV-seropositive. The source material was PBMCs. The DNA for the CDR3 is TGTGCCAGCAGTGAAGTCGTCGGGGGACAGCCCCAGCATTTT. This sequence encodes CASSEVVGGQPQHF.